This T cell receptor beta chain was identified during a study of blood T cell repertoires in COVID-19. Study background: The cDNA or gDNA used as material had been derived from T cells, B-cell-depleted T cells, or PBMCs.

Here immunoSEQ multiplex PCR was the method, and the copy in TCRdb shows in-frame clones only, minus some. Altogether tens of thousands of clones are present, about nine tenths being singletons, with the ten largest covering approximately 15%. Losses at the gene ends were 0 bases for V and 4 bases for J; bases not matched to a gene: 3. The CDR3 length is 15 residues. The germline V gene has CDR1 MNHEY and CDR2 SVGEGT. Sequencing was performed on peripheral blood. The TCR was taken from a human donor in a cohort sampled during active COVID-19. The genes are TRBV6-2 or TRBV6-3 and TRBJ1-2, with 9 positions matching TRBD1. CDR3 amino acids: CASSYSGTGPYGYTF. CDR3 DNA: TGTGCCAGCAGTTACTCCGGGACAGGGCCCTATGGCTACACCTTC.